The 24 T cell receptor beta chains reported below all come from one sample, sequenced in a study of response to subunit inactivated influenza vaccine. TCRdb re-called the RT-PCR reads through MiXCR, storing one row per CDR3 protein. This sample carries under 550,000 distinct CDR3 sequences, 6.5% to 8% of them seen once, and the ten largest clones take 10% to 15%. The sequencing used PBMCs from blood, collected less than 30 months after vaccination. All receptors come from a man between 50 and 69 years old who received an inactivated influenza vaccine.

This clonotype was picked up a small number of times. The chain links TRBV24-1 to TRBJ1-1; 11 nucleotides match TRBD1. The junction had 8 bases not matched to a gene; V was cut back by 3 bases and J by 3 bases. Germline CDR1 and CDR2: KGHDR and SFDVKD. This CDR3 comprises 17 residues. In DNA form, the CDR3 reads TGTGCCACCAGTGATCCTGGACAGGGGGCCGCGGACACTGAAGCTTTCTTT. It yields the protein CATSDPGQGAADTEAFF.

Many counts were recorded for this clonotype. The V and J genes are TRBV5-1 and TRBJ2-3, with TRBD2 matching 15 bases. The junction had 0 bases not matched to a gene; V was cut back by 0 bases and J by 4 bases. This CDR3 has 16 residues. Germline CDR1 and CDR2: SGHRS and YFSETQ. The CDR3 DNA follows: TGCGCCAGCAGCTTGGGGACTAGCGGGGGGGCAGATACGCAGTATTTT. As protein: CASSLGTSGGADTQYF.

Concerning this clonotype itself: A much larger clone sits a single nucleotide away, making a read error possible. This is likely a read error, given that the CDR3 carries no conserved phenylalanine or tryptophan at its end. The chain couples TRBV20-1 to TRBJ2-3, with 10 bases fitting TRBD1. CDR3 size: 17 residues. Losses at the gene ends were 4 bases for V and 1 base for J; bases not matched to a gene: 11. Germline V gene data show CDR1 as DFQATT and CDR2 as SNEGSKA (reference sequence). The CDR3: CSAITGQGREGTDTQYY. The CDR3 coding sequence is TGCAGTGCTATAACGGGACAGGGGAGGGAGGGCACAGATACGCAGTATTAT.

In its sample, this clonotype was seen a few times. The chain links TRBV9 to TRBJ1-4; D gene ambiguous. The CDR3 extends over 14 amino acids. V shed 4 bases and J shed 11 bases, with 18 bases lying between them. Germline CDR1 SGDLS, CDR2 YYNGEE. In nucleotides, the CDR3 is TGTGCCAGCAGCTTGGACTCTTACGGGGATAAACTGTTTTTT. Translating it yields CASSLDSYGDKLFF.

This clonotype appeared a few times. The chain uses TRBV20-1 and TRBJ1-5; 8 bases map to TRBD1. This CDR3 spans 15 amino acids. With V trimmed by 3 bases and J by 1 base, 5 bases remained unmatched. Germline CDR1 and CDR2: DFQATT and SNEGSKA (reference sequence). The DNA for the CDR3 is TGCAGTGCTAGGGGACGGACAGGGAGCAATCAGCCCCAGCATTTT. Its translation: CSARGRTGSNQPQHF.

This clonotype has ten or more counts. The gene calls are TRBV12-3 or TRBV12-4 and TRBJ2-7; D remains unclear. The length of the CDR3 is 12 residues. V was trimmed by 0 bases and J by 8 bases, leaving 8 bases between them. CDR3 sequence: CASSLAGFQQYF. For the CDR3, the DNA is TGTGCCAGCAGTTTAGCAGGGTTTCAGCAGTACTTC.

The CDR3 nucleotides read TGTGCCACCAGCAGGGCCCGGACCGCAACCGAGCAGTACTTC. It translates to CATSRARTATEQYF. The chain links TRBV15 to TRBJ2-7, with D hard to call. The CDR3 is 14 amino acids. Trimming took 3 bases from V and 6 from J, leaving 15 bases between them. Germline CDR1 LNHNV, CDR2 YYDKDF (reference sequence).

This clonotype was detected many times. The chain carries TRBV5-6 and TRBJ1-2; D gene uncertain. The CDR3 has 15 amino acids. V gave up 0 bases and J gave up 5 bases, with 14 bases separating them. From germline, CDR1 is SGHDT and CDR2 YYEEEE. CDR3 nucleotides: TGTGCCAGCAGCTTGGCCGGTCTACCGGCTTATGGCTACACCTTC. It translates to CASSLAGLPAYGYTF.

J is TRBJ2-2 and V is TRBV6-1, with 8 bases aligning to TRBD1. CDR3 length: 16 residues. The trim removed 6 bases at V and 0 bases at J, leaving 6 bases unmatched. The germline V gene has CDR1 MNHNS and CDR2 SASEGT. The CDR3 sequence is CASRNTGQANTGELFF. The CDR3 region has the DNA TGTGCCAGCAGAAATACGGGACAGGCGAACACCGGGGAGCTGTTTTTT.

The chain has TRBV4-3 and TRBJ2-1; 16 positions match TRBD2. CDR1 and CDR2 (germline): LGHNA, YSLEER. This CDR3 comprises 18 residues. The J segment lost 6 bases and the V segment lost 5 bases, leaving 10 bases of the junction unmatched. CDR3 bases: TGCGCCAGCAGCAGAACCGGGACTAGCGGGAGGGGAGGCAATGAGCAGTTCTTC. As protein: CASSRTGTSGRGGNEQFF.

In this sample, this clonotype turned up many times. V is TRBV3-1 and J is TRBJ2-5, with D unresolved. This CDR3 region has 14 residues. V gave up 0 bases and J gave up 0 bases, with 5 bases separating them. Germline assignment: CDR1 LGHDT and CDR2 YNNKEL (reference sequence). The CDR3 is CASSQEPYQETQYF. In nucleotides, the CDR3 is TGTGCCAGCAGCCAAGAGCCGTACCAAGAGACCCAGTACTTC.

This clonotype occurred a few times. The chain recombines TRBV5-1 with TRBJ1-1, with D unresolved. Germline V lookup: CDR1 SGHRS, CDR2 YFSETQ. The ends were cut back, 4 bases at V and 6 bases at J, with 16 bases in the middle. The CDR3 is made up of 14 amino acids. CDR3 in DNA: TGCGCCAGCAGCATCGGGAGGGCCGAAGCTGAAGCTTTCTTT. This gives the protein CASSIGRAEAEAFF.

This clonotype was seen repeatedly, ten times or more. The V and J genes are TRBV28 and TRBJ2-2; possibly TRBD1 for D (6 bases). Germline V CDR1 and CDR2: MDHEN, SYDVKM. The CDR3 has 11 amino acids. CDR3 sequence (DNA): TGTGGTACAGGGTACACCGGGGAGCTGTTTTTT. Amino acid sequence: CGTGYTGELFF.

There are many counts of this clonotype. The V call is TRBV10-3, the J call TRBJ2-7, with 8 bases identical to TRBD1. Germline CDR1 ENHRY, CDR2 SYGVKD. Germline trimming cut 4 bases from V and 5 bases from J; bases unmatched to any gene: 4. The CDR3 sequence is 13 residues long. The CDR3 DNA sequence: TGTGCCATCAGTGTGGTGACAGGGGACGAGCAGTACTTC. Encoded protein: CAISVVTGDEQYF.

This clonotype appeared many times. The gene calls are TRBV7-6 and TRBJ1-4; a weak D match, TRBD1 (6 bases). CDR1 is SGHVS and CDR2 is FNYEAQ in the germline V gene. Trimming pared 9 bases from V and 7 bases from J, leaving 15 bases between. There are 13 residues in the CDR3. The CDR3 loop is CASGGRVGEKLFF. The CDR3, as DNA: TGTGCCAGTGGGGGCAGGGTTGGTGAAAAACTGTTTTTT.

This clonotype has at least ten counts. The J gene is TRBJ2-3, the V gene TRBV20-1; the match to TRBD2 covers 12 bases. The junction had 11 bases not matched to a gene; V was cut back by 0 bases and J by 1 base. This CDR3 has 19 amino acids. Germline V gene data show CDR1 as DFQATT and CDR2 as SNEGSKA (reference sequence). DNA for the CDR3: TGCAGTGCTAGAGATCTGACTAGCGGGAGTGTGCGGGGCACAGATACGCAGTATTTT. The encoded protein is CSARDLTSGSVRGTDTQYF.

This clonotype was picked up many times. The V and J genes are TRBV13 and TRBJ2-1; D possibly matches TRBD1 or TRBD2 (6 bases each). Germline assignment: CDR1 PRHDT and CDR2 FYEKMQ (reference sequence). V was shortened by 0 bases and J by 8 bases, with 14 bases between the two germline ends. The CDR3 is 15 amino acids. The CDR3 DNA sequence: TGTGCCAGCAGCTTAGGCCGGGGGCGCCGGGATGAGCAGTTCTTC. This translates into CASSLGRGRRDEQFF.

In its sample, this clonotype was seen a few times. The chain employs TRBV28 and TRBJ2-5; 13 bases map to TRBD2. After removal of 7 bases from V and 3 bases from J, the junction contained 11 bases not matched to a gene. The germline V gene has CDR1 MDHEN and CDR2 SYDVKM. The CDR3 sequence is 17 residues long. CDR3 in amino acids: CASTPLLTSGGKETQYF. The CDR3 DNA sequence: TGTGCCAGCACCCCATTACTGACTAGCGGGGGGAAAGAGACCCAGTACTTC.

The chain has TRBV20-1 and TRBJ2-1; 11 positions agree with TRBD2. The CDR3 consists of 17 residues. Unmatched junction bases numbered 10, after V lost 6 bases and J lost 0 bases. Germline V gene lookup returns CDR1 DFQATT and CDR2 SNEGSKA (reference sequence). CDR3 loop: CSAIGTSGPSSYNEQFF. In DNA, the CDR3 is TGCAGTGCCATCGGGACTAGCGGCCCATCCTCCTACAATGAGCAGTTCTTC.

This chain connects TRBV30 to TRBJ2-7, with D perhaps matching TRBD1 (6 bases). CDR3 length: 12 amino acids. Trimming pared 5 bases from V and 7 bases from J, leaving 15 bases between. From germline, CDR1 is GTSNPN and CDR2 SVGIG (reference sequence). CDR3 region: CAWQGHNREQYF. The CDR3 DNA follows: TGTGCCTGGCAGGGACATAACCGAGAGCAGTACTTC.

This clonotype was detected only a few times. The chain uses TRBV20-1 and TRBJ1-2; the D is unclear. The CDR3 totals 15 residues. Germline V gene data show CDR1 as DFQATT and CDR2 as SNEGSKA (reference sequence). Trimming removed 1 base at V and 5 bases at J, with 17 bases between. CDR3 in amino acids: CSARVRRENQYGYTF. The CDR3 DNA is TGCAGTGCTAGAGTTCGGAGGGAGAACCAATATGGCTACACCTTC.

This clonotype was seen a few times. The chain employs TRBV5-1 and TRBJ2-3; 12 nucleotides match TRBD1. V lost 3 bases to trimming and J lost 5 bases; unmatched junction nucleotides: 4. Germline-derived CDR1 and CDR2 are SGHRS and YFSETQ. This CDR3 contains 15 residues. Here the CDR3 DNA reads TGCGCCAGCAGCTGGGGACAGGGGGCAGGAGATACGCAGTATTTT. This sequence encodes CASSWGQGAGDTQYF.

This clonotype was seen at least ten times. The rearrangement links TRBV20-1 to TRBJ1-2; D gene unclear. CDR1 and CDR2 (germline): DFQATT, SNEGSKA (reference sequence). V lost 3 bases and J lost 6, with 8 bases in between. The CDR3 is 11 amino acids. CDR3 residues: CSASRTNGYTF. The CDR3 DNA reads TGCAGTGCTAGTCGGACGAATGGCTACACCTTC.

The chain is built from TRBV10-3 and TRBJ2-7; D is tentatively TRBD1 or TRBD2 (6 bases each). The CDR3 has 14 amino acids. Per the germline V gene, CDR1 is ENHRY and CDR2 is SYGVKD. The ends were cut back, 10 bases at V and 2 bases at J, with 18 bases in the middle. The CDR3 bases are TGTGCCACCGCGGGACACCCCAACACCTACGAGCAGTACTTC. It codes for CATAGHPNTYEQYF.